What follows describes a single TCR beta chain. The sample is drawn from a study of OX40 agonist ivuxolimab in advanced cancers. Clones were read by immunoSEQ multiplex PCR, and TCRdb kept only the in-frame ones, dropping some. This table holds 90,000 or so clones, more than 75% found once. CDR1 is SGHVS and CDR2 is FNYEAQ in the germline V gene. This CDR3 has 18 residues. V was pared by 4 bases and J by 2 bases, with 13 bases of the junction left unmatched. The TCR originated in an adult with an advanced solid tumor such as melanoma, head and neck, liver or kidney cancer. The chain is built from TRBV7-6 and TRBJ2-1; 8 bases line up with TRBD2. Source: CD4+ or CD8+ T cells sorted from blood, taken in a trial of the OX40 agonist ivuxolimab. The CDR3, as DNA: TGTGCCAGCAGCTCTTCGGGGGGCGGGAGGTCGACCTACAATGAGCAGTTCTTC. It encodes CASSSSGGGRSTYNEQFF.